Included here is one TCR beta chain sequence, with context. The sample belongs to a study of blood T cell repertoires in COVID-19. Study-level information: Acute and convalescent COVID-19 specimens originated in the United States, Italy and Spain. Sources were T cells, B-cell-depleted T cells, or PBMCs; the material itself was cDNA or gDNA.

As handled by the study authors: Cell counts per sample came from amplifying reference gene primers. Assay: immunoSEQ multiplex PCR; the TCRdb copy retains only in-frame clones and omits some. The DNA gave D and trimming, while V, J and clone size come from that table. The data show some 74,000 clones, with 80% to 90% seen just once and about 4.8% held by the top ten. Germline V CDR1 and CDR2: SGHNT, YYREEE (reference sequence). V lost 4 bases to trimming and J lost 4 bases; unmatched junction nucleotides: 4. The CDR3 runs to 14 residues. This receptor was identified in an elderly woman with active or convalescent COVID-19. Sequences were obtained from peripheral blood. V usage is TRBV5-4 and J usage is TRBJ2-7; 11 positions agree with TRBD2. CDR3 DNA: TGTGCCAGCAGCGGGACTAGCGGAGAGTACGAGCAGTACTTC. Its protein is CASSGTSGEYEQYF.